This T cell receptor (beta chain) appears in the sequencing data of a study of blood T cells in healthy people across ages. For the second PCR, which ran for roughly 7 to 11 cycles, a sample-barcoded 5' primer and a J-beta primer mix were used. TCRdb analysed the 5' RACE reads with MiXCR anew, one entry per CDR3 protein. The repertoire includes 650,000 to 800,000 distinct CDR3 sequences, more than 40% of them detected once, and about a fifth sits in the top ten. This CDR3 region has 15 residues. Germline lookup yields CDR1 ENHRY and CDR2 SYGVKD. Trimming took 0 bases from V and 2 from J; bases not matched to a gene: 1.

This sequence joins TRBV10-3 and TRBJ2-7, with 10 bases lining up with TRBD1. This TCR came from a man aged 55 to 70 in good health. Sequenced sample: blood. For the CDR3, the DNA is TGTGCCATCAGTGAGTCGGGACAGGGGACCTACGAGCAGTACTTC. It yields the protein CAISESGQGTYEQYF.